Listed here are 22 T cell receptor beta chains from one sample, sequenced in a study of blood T cell repertoires in COVID-19 (dated by TCRdb to about 2020). The library was generated by the immunoSEQ multiplex PCR assay. In its TCRdb copy, this immuneACCESS table keeps in-frame sequences only and misses some clones. Where compared with another copy, unresolved V genes explain less than half of these, and the others have no known cause. Within this sample are 95,000 to 150,000 clones, with about 85% of them counted one time only. Roughly 3.9% of the sample lies in the top ten. The sample consisted of peripheral blood. These receptors came from a man in his sixties with acute or convalescent COVID-19.

The chain is built from TRBV7-3 and TRBJ2-2; 8 bases align to TRBD2. The CDR3 is made up of 15 amino acids. Germline CDR1 reads SGHTA; CDR2 reads FQGTGA. J gave up 0 bases and V 4 bases, and 1 base lay outside the gene matches. The chain's CDR3 is CASSYSGANTGELFF. As DNA, the CDR3 is TGTGCCAGCAGCTATAGCGGGGCGAACACCGGGGAGCTGTTTTTT.

The V and J genes are TRBV19 and TRBJ2-3; TRBD2 agrees at 10 bases. The CDR3 totals 17 residues. V lost 5 bases to trimming and J lost 0 bases; unmatched junction nucleotides: 8. The germline gives CDR1 LNHDA, CDR2 SQIVND (reference sequence). The CDR3 reads CASSPPRTSGSTDTQYF. DNA for the CDR3: TGTGCCAGTAGTCCTCCCCGGACTAGCGGAAGCACAGATACGCAGTATTTT.

The chain recombines TRBV7-2 with TRBJ2-5; 10 positions agree with TRBD1. CDR1 and CDR2 (germline): SGHTA, FQGNSA. The CDR3 totals 14 residues. V lost 4 bases to trimming and J lost 2 bases; unmatched junction nucleotides: 1. The CDR3, as DNA: TGTGCCAGCAGCTCGGGACAGGGGCAAGAGACCCAGTACTTC. Translating it yields CASSSGQGQETQYF.

CDR3 protein: CASTPGGPPGDEQFF. In DNA, the CDR3 is TGTGCCAGCACCCCGGGCGGGCCGCCGGGGGATGAGCAGTTCTTC. J is TRBJ2-1 and V is TRBV28; D is perhaps TRBD2 (6 bases). V shed 7 bases and J shed 8 bases, with 21 bases lying between them. This CDR3 comprises 15 residues. Germline V lookup: CDR1 MDHEN, CDR2 SYDVKM.

By share, this clone ranks as medium-sized. The gene calls are TRBV7-8 and TRBJ1-1; the match to TRBD1 covers 8 bases. The CDR3 has 13 residues. Germline loops: CDR1 SGHVS, CDR2 FQNEAQ. Trimming cost V 8 bases and J 5 bases; bases outside gene matches: 7. CDR3 coding DNA: TGTGCCAGCCGGGACAGGCCGGGGACTGAAGCTTTCTTT. Protein product: CASRDRPGTEAFF.

This clone was seen a single time. The J gene is TRBJ2-7, the V gene TRBV24-1; 9 bases line up with TRBD2. The length of the CDR3 is 16 residues. Germline assignment: CDR1 KGHDR and CDR2 SFDVKD. V trimming: 0 bases; J trimming: 5 bases; junction bases outside the gene matches: 7. This CDR3 is CATSDLAREGPHEQYF. CDR3 sequence (DNA): TGTGCCACCAGTGATTTGGCGCGGGAGGGCCCCCACGAGCAGTACTTC.

This clone came up once. DNA for the CDR3: TGTGCCAGCAGTTCTAAGCGGGATGGGGCGGTATACGAGCAGTACTTC. It codes for CASSSKRDGAVYEQYF. The gene calls are TRBV6-5 and TRBJ2-7, with 7 positions matching TRBD2. V lost 4 bases, J lost 4 bases, and 13 bases stayed unmatched. This CDR3 region has 16 residues. Per the germline V gene, CDR1 is MNHEY and CDR2 is SVGAGI.

The J gene is TRBJ2-2, the V gene TRBV11-2; possible D gene TRBD2, 6 bases. The V and J ends lost 5 bases and 1 base respectively, with 14 bases between them. The CDR3 sequence is 16 residues long. Germline loops: CDR1 SGHAT, CDR2 FQNNGV. The CDR3 loop is CASSPLISGNTGELFF. The DNA for the CDR3 is TGTGCCAGCAGCCCACTGATTAGCGGGAACACCGGGGAGCTGTTTTTT.

This clone occurred a few times. The chain couples TRBV27 to TRBJ2-2; TRBD2 matches 9 bases. The CDR3 runs 14 residues. Germline V gene data show CDR1 as MNHEY and CDR2 as SMNVEV (reference sequence). Trimming cost V 7 bases and J 9 bases; bases outside gene matches: 9. CDR3 sequence reads: CASKTAGGRRELFF. Written as DNA, the CDR3 is TGTGCCAGCAAAACGGCGGGAGGGCGGCGGGAGCTGTTTTTT.

In this sample, this clone turned up once. The CDR3 nucleotides read TGTGCCAGCAGTCAGGGGGTTGTTAGTCAGCCCCAGCATTTT. Its protein is CASSQGVVSQPQHF. V is TRBV7-2 and J is TRBJ1-5; 7 nucleotides line up with TRBD1. Per the germline V gene, CDR1 is SGHTA and CDR2 is FQGNSA. This CDR3 is 14 amino acids long. Losses at the gene ends were 6 bases for V and 6 bases for J; bases not matched to a gene: 8.

This clone has only one observation. V usage is TRBV7-2 and J usage is TRBJ1-1, with D uncertain. The germline CDR1 and CDR2 sequences are SGHTA and FQGNSA. The CDR3 contains 14 residues. The ends were cut back, 3 bases at V and 7 bases at J, with 15 bases in the middle. CDR3 sequence: CASSLADTLLEAFF. The DNA of the CDR3 is TGTGCCAGCAGCTTGGCCGACACCCTCCTTGAAGCTTTCTTT.

The genes are TRBV27 and TRBJ2-3; 7 nucleotides align to TRBD2. The CDR3 spans 15 residues. Germline CDR1 and CDR2: MNHEY and SMNVEV (reference sequence). V lost 5 bases and J lost 5; bases outside the gene matches: 10. In DNA, the CDR3 is TGTGCCAGCAGTCTCGGGACTACCCTGGGAGATACGCAGTATTTT. It is translated as CASSLGTTLGDTQYF.

The V and J genes are TRBV28 and TRBJ1-5, with D tentatively TRBD1 (6 bases). Trimming left V 4 bases short and J 5 bases short, with 27 bases between. The CDR3 spans 19 residues. Germline-derived CDR1 and CDR2 are MDHEN and SYDVKM. The CDR3 nucleotides read TGTGCCAGCAGTTGGAATGGACAGTTCCAAAGCGGGGTCCATCAGCCCCAGCATTTT. This sequence encodes CASSWNGQFQSGVHQPQHF.

The chain links TRBV5-1 to TRBJ2-7; 7 bases fit TRBD2. Trimming took 2 bases from V and 4 from J; bases not matched to a gene: 9. Looked up from germline, CDR1 is SGHRS and CDR2 is YFSETQ. This CDR3 region has 15 residues. The CDR3, as DNA: TGCGCCAGCAGCTTTACCGTCGGTAGCGGGTACGAGCAGTACTTC. It is translated as CASSFTVGSGYEQYF.

This chain connects TRBV28 to TRBJ2-3, with 12 bases matching TRBD2. V dropped 9 bases and J dropped 4; count of bases not matched to a gene: 5. The CDR3 has 14 residues. Germline V gene lookup returns CDR1 MDHEN and CDR2 SYDVKM. The CDR3 DNA follows: TGTGCCAGTCTAGCGGGAGGGATCTCAGATACGCAGTATTTT. Translating it yields CASLAGGISDTQYF.

The chain is built from TRBV27 and TRBJ2-7; TRBD1 matches 9 bases. V was pared by 2 bases and J by 7 bases, with 12 bases of the junction left unmatched. The V gene's germline CDR1 is MNHEY and CDR2 SMNVEV (reference sequence). CDR3 length: 16 residues. CDR3 amino acids: CASSLPSGTGIREQYF. In DNA form, the CDR3 reads TGTGCCAGCAGTTTACCCTCCGGGACAGGGATAAGGGAGCAGTACTTC.

The chain employs TRBV25-1 and TRBJ2-1; D not certain. Germline CDR1 reads MGHDK; CDR2 reads SYGVNS. V was shortened by 4 bases and J by 10 bases, with 11 bases between the two germline ends. The length of the CDR3 is 12 residues. The CDR3, as DNA: TGTGCCAGCAGTGGAGTGTTGAGGGAGCAGTTCTTC. Translation: CASSGVLREQFF.

The rearrangement uses TRBV20-1 and TRBJ2-3; TRBD2 agrees at 9 bases. CDR1 and CDR2 (germline): DFQATT, SNEGSKA (reference sequence). The CDR3 covers 15 residues. Germline trimming cut 3 bases from V and 5 bases from J; bases unmatched to any gene: 9. The CDR3 DNA reads as TGCAGTGCTAGTACCACTAGCGGGCGGGAAGATACGCAGTATTTT. Protein sequence: CSASTTSGREDTQYF.

This clone was counted ten times or more. CDR3 region: CASSGLDEQYF. CDR3 in DNA: TGTGCCAGCAGCGGCTTGGACGAGCAGTACTTC. The rearrangement joins TRBV7-9 to TRBJ2-7; D call uncertain. Trimming removed 5 bases at V and 5 bases at J, with 7 bases between. Germline-derived CDR1 and CDR2 are SEHNR and FQNEAQ (reference sequence). The CDR3 totals 11 residues.

The chain employs TRBV28 and TRBJ1-5; perhaps TRBD1 as D (6 bases). CDR3 size: 15 residues. V was pared by 8 bases and J by 4 bases, with 18 bases between. Germline-derived CDR1 and CDR2 are MDHEN and SYDVKM. The CDR3 sequence: CASFSTGPSNQPQHF. For the CDR3, the DNA is TGTGCCAGCTTCTCGACAGGACCTAGTAATCAGCCCCAGCATTTT.

V is TRBV7-3 and J is TRBJ2-3, with 9 nucleotides matching TRBD2. Germline V gives CDR1 SGHTA, CDR2 FQGTGA. The CDR3 loop spans 18 amino acids. V gave up 5 bases and J gave up 2 bases; unmatched junction bases: 14. CDR3 coding DNA: TGTGCCAGCAGCCCGTCCCTCTCTACTAGCGGGTACACAGATACGCAGTATTTT. This encodes CASSPSLSTSGYTDTQYF.

The chain couples TRBV4-1 to TRBJ1-1; D possibly corresponds to TRBD1 (6 bases). V lost 2 bases, J lost 2 bases, and 18 bases lay in between. CDR1 is MGHRA, CDR2 YSYEKL, per germline. The CDR3 length is 17 residues. CDR3 coding DNA: TGCGCCAGCAGCCAAACGTGGCCGGGACACATCAACACTGAAGCTTTCTTT. Amino acids: CASSQTWPGHINTEAFF.